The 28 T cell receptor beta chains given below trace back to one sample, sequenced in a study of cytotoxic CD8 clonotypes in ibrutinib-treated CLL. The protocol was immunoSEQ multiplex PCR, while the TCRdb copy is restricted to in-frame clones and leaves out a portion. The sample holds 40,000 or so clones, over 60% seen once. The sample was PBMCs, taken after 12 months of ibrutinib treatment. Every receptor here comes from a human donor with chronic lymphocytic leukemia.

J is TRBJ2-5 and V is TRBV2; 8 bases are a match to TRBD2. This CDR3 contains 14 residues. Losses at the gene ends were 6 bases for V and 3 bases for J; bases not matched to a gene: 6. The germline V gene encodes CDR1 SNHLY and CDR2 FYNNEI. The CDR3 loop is CASSAGTRKETQYF. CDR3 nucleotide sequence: TGTGCCAGCAGCGCCGGGACTAGAAAAGAGACCCAGTACTTC.

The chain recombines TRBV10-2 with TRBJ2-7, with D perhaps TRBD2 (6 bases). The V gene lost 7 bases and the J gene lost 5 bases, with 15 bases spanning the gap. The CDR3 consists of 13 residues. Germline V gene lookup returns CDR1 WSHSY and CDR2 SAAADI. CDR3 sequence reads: CASTSLGGDEQYF. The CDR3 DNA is TGCGCCAGCACGAGCCTCGGAGGGGACGAGCAGTACTTC.

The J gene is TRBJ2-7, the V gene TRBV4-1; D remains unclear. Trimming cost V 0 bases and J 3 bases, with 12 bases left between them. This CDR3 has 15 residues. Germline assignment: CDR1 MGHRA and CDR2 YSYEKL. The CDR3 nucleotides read TGCGCCAGCAGCCAAGATCTACAGAACTACTACGAGCAGTACTTC. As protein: CASSQDLQNYYEQYF.

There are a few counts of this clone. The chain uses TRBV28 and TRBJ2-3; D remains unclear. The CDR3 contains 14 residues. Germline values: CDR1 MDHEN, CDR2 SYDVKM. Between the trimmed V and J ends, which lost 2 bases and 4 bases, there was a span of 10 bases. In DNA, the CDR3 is TGTGCCAGCAGTTTACCCGCTGGGCCAGATACGCAGTATTTT. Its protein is CASSLPAGPDTQYF.

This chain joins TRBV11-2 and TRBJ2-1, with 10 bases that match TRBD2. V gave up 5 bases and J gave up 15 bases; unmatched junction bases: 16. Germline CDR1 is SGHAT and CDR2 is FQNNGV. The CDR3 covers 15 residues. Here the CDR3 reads CASSPQGASGSMSFF. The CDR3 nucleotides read TGTGCCAGCAGCCCCCAAGGGGCTAGCGGGAGTATGTCGTTCTTC.

The CDR3 DNA reads as TGTGCCAGCAGCTCTCCTTACCGGGACTCCGGTGAGCAGTTCTTC. Its protein is CASSSPYRDSGEQFF. J is TRBJ2-1 and V is TRBV11-3, with D possibly matching TRBD2 (6 bases). This CDR3 has 15 residues. Looked up from germline, CDR1 is SGHNT and CDR2 is YENEEA. The ends were cut back, 4 bases at V and 9 bases at J, with 19 bases in the middle.

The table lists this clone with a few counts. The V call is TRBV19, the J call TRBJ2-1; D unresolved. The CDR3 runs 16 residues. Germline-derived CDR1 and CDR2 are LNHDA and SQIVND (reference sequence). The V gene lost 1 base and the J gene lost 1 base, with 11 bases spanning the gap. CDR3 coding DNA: TGTGCCAGTAGTATAGGATCCAGGCCGTCCTACAATGAGCAGTTCTTC. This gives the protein CASSIGSRPSYNEQFF. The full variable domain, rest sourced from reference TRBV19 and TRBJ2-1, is DGGITQSPKYLFRKEGQNVTLSCEQNLNHDAMYWYRQDPGQGLRLIYYSQIVNDFQKGDIAEGYSVSREKKESFPLTVTSAQKNPTAFYLCASSIGSRPSYNEQFFGPGTRLTVL.

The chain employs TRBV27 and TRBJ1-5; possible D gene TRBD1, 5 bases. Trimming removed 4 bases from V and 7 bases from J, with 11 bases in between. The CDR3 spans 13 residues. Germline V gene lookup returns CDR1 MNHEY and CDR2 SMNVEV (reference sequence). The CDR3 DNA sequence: TGTGCCAGCAGTTCAGGGCAGGAACAGCCCCAGCATTTT. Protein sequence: CASSSGQEQPQHF.

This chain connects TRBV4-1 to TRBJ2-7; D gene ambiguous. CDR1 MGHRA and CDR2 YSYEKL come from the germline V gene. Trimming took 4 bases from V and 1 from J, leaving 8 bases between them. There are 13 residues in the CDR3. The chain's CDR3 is CASSRSLSYEQYF. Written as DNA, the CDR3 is TGCGCCAGCAGCCGCAGCTTGTCCTACGAGCAGTACTTC.

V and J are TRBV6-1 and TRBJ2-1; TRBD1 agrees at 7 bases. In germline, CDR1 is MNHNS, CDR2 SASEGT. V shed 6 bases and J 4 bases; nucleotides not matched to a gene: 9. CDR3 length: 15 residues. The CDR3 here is CASRVDRAIYNEQFF. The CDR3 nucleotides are TGTGCCAGCAGGGTAGACAGGGCGATTTACAATGAGCAGTTCTTC.

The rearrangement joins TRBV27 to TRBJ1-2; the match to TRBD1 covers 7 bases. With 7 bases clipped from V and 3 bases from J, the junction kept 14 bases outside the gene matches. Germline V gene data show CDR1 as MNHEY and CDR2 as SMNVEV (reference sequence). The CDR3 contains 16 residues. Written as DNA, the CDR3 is TGTGCCAGCAAAAAGACAAAGACAGGGTGGGACTATGGCTACACCTTC. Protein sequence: CASKKTKTGWDYGYTF.

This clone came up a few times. The CDR3 region has the DNA TGTGCCAGTAGTATCCCCCTGGGGGGCTCCTACGAGCAGTACTTC. It codes for CASSIPLGGSYEQYF. This chain joins TRBV19 and TRBJ2-7; possibly TRBD2 for D (6 bases). The CDR3 extends over 15 amino acids. In germline, CDR1 is LNHDA, CDR2 SQIVND (reference sequence). The V and J ends lost 3 bases and 0 bases respectively, with 12 bases between them.

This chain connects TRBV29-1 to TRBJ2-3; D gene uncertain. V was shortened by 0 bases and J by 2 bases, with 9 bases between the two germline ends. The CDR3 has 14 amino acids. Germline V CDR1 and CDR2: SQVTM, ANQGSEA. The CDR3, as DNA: TGCAGCGTTGAAGAAGGTGGCCCCACAGATACGCAGTATTTT. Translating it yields CSVEEGGPTDTQYF.

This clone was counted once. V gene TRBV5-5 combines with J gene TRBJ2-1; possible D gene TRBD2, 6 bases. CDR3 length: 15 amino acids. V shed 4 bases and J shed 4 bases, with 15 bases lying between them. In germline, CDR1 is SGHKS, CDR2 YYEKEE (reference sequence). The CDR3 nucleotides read TGTGCCAGCAGCACCGAGGCTAGCGTATACAATGAGCAGTTCTTC. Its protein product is CASSTEASVYNEQFF.

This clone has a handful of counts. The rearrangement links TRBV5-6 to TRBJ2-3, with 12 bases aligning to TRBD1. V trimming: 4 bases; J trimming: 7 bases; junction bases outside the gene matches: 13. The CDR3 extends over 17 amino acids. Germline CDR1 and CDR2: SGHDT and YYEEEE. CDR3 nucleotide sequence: TGTGCCAGCAGCGGGGGACCCGGGACAGGGGGCGCGTATACGCAGTATTTT. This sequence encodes CASSGGPGTGGAYTQYF.

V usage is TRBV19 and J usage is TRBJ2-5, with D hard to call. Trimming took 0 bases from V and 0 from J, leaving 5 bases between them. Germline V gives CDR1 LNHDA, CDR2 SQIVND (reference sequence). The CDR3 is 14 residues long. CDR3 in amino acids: CASSIDFYQETQYF. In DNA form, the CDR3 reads TGTGCCAGTAGTATAGATTTCTACCAAGAGACCCAGTACTTC.

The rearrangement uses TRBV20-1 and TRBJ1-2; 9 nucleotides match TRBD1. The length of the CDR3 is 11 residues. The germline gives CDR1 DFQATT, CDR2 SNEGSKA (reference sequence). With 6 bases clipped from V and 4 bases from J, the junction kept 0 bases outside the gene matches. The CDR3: CSATGGYGYTF. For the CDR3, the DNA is TGCAGTGCGACAGGGGGCTATGGCTACACCTTC.

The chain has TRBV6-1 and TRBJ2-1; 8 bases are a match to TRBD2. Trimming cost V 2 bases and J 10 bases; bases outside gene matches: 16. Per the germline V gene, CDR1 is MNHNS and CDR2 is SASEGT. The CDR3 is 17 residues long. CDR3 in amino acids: CASSEKKTSGALLEQFF. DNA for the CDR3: TGTGCCAGCAGTGAAAAAAAAACTAGCGGAGCCCTACTGGAGCAGTTCTTC.

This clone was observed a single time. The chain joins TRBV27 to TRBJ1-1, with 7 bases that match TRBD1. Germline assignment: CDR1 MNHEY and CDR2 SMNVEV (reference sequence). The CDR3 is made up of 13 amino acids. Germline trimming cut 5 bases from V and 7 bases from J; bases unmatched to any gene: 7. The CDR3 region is CASSHRGPNEAFF. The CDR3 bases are TGTGCCAGCAGTCACAGGGGACCCAATGAAGCTTTCTTT.

As DNA, the CDR3 is TGTGCCAGCAACTTGGGACACAGCAAGGCGGAGACCCAGTACTTC. Protein product: CASNLGHSKAETQYF. This chain connects TRBV6-1 to TRBJ2-5; maybe TRBD1 (6 bases). Trimming took 7 bases from V and 5 from J, leaving 20 bases between them. The CDR3 extends over 15 amino acids. CDR1 is MNHNS, CDR2 SASEGT, per germline.

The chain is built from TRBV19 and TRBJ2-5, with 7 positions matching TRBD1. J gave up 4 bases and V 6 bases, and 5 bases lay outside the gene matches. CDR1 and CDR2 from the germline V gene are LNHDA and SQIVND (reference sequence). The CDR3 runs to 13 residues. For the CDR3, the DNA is TGTGCCAGTAGGGAGACAGGGCTAGAGACCCAGTACTTC. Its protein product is CASRETGLETQYF. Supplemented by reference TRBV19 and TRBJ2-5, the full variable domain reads DGGITQSPKYLFRKEGQNVTLSCEQNLNHDAMYWYRQDPGQGLRLIYYSQIVNDFQKGDIAEGYSVSREKKESFPLTVTSAQKNPTAFYLCASRETGLETQYFGPGTRLLVL.

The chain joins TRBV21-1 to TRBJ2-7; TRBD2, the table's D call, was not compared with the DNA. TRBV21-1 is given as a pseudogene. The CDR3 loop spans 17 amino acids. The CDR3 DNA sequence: TGTGCCAGCGGGGGTAGGACCGGGACTAGCGGCACCTACGAGCAGTACTTC. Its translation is CASGGRTGTSGTYEQYF.

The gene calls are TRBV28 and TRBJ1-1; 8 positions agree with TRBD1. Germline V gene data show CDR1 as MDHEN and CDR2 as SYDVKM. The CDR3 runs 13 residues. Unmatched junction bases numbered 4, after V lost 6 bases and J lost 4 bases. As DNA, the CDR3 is TGTGCCAGCAGCCCCGACAGGGGCACTGAAGCTTTCTTT. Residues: CASSPDRGTEAFF.

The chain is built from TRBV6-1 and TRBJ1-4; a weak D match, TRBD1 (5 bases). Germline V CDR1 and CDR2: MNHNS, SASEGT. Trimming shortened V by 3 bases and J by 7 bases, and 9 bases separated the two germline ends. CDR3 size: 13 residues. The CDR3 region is CASSDRVGEKLFF. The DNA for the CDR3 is TGTGCCAGCAGTGACAGGGTCGGTGAAAAACTGTTTTTT.

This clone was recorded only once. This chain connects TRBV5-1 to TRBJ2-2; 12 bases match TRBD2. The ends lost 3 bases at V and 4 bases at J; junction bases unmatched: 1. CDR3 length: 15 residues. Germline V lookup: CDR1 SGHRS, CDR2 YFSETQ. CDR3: CASSSTSGSTGELFF. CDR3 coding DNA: TGCGCCAGCAGCTCGACTAGCGGGAGCACCGGGGAGCTGTTTTTT.

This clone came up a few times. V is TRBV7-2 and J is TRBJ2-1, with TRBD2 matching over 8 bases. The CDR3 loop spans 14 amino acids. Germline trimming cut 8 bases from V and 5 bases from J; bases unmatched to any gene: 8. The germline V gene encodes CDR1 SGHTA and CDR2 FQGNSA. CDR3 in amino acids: CASRAGGWDNEQFF. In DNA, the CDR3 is TGTGCCAGCCGGGCGGGAGGATGGGACAATGAGCAGTTCTTC.

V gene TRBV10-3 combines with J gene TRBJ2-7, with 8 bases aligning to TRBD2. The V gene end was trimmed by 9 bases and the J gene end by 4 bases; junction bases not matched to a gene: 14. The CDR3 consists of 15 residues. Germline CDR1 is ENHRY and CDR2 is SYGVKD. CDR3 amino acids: CAIGVAGGSVYEQYF. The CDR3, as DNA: TGTGCCATAGGGGTCGCGGGAGGTTCCGTTTACGAGCAGTACTTC.

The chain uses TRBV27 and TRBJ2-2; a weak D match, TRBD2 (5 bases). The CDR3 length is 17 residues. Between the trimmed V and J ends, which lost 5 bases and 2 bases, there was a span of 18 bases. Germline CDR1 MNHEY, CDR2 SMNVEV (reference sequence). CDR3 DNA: TGTGCCAGCAGTCTAGCCCTTGGCAGGCTTAACACCGGGGAGCTGTTTTTT. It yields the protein CASSLALGRLNTGELFF.